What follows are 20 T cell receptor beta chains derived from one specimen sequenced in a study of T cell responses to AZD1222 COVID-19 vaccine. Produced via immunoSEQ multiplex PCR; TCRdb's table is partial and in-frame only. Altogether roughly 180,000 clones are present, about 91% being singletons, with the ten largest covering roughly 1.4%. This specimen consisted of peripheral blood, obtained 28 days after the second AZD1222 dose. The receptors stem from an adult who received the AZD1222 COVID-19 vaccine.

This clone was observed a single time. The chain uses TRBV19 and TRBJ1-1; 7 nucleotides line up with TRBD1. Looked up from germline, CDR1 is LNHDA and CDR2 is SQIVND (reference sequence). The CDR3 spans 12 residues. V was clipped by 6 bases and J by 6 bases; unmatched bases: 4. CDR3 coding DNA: TGTGCCAGTAGCCGGGGACAGCCTGAAGCTTTCTTT. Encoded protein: CASSRGQPEAFF.

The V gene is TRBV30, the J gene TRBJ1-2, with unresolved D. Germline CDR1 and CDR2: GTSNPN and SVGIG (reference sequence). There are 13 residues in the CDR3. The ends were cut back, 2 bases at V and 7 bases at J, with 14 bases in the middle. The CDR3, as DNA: TGTGCCTGGAGTTTTCAACAGAATTCTGGCTACACCTTC. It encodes CAWSFQQNSGYTF.

The DNA for the CDR3 is TGTGCCAGCAGCTCGACAGACCAAGAGACCCAGTACTTC. It encodes CASSSTDQETQYF. The chain joins TRBV11-2 to TRBJ2-5, with TRBD1 as a possible D gene (5 bases). Germline CDR1 is SGHAT and CDR2 is FQNNGV. This CDR3 comprises 13 residues. With 4 bases removed from V and 0 bases from J, the gap between germline ends came to 6 bases.

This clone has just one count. The CDR3 reads CSVSGQGNYGYTF. The CDR3 coding sequence is TGCAGCGTCTCCGGACAGGGGAATTATGGCTACACCTTC. This chain joins TRBV29-1 and TRBJ1-2; TRBD1 matches 9 bases. The CDR3 is 13 residues long. The germline V gene has CDR1 SQVTM and CDR2 ANQGSEA. Trimming removed 6 bases from V and 5 bases from J; junction bases left unmatched: 7.

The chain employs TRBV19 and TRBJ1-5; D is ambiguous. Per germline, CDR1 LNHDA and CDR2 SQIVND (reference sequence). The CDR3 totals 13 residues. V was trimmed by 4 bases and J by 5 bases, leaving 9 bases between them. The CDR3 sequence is CASSREKDQPQHF. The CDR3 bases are TGTGCCAGTAGTAGGGAGAAGGATCAGCCCCAGCATTTT.

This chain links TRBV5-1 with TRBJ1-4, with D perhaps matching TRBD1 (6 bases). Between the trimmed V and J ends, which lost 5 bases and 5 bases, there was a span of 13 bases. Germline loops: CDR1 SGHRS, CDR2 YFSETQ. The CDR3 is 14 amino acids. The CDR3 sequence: CASSIGGGNEKLFF. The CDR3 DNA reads TGCGCCAGCAGTATTGGGGGCGGGAATGAAAAACTGTTTTTT.

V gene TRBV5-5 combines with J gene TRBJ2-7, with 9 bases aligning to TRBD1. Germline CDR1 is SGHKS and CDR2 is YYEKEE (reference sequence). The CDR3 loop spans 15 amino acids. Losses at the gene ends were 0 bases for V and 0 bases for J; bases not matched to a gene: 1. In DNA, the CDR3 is TGTGCCAGCAGCTTGGCGGGACAGGGCTCCTACGAGCAGTACTTC. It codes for CASSLAGQGSYEQYF.

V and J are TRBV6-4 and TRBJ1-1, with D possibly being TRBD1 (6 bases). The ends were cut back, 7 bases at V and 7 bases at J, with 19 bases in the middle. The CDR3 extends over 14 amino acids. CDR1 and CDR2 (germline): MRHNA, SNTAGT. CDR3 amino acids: CASTRDTGAREAFF. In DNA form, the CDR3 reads TGTGCCAGCACCCGGGACACTGGGGCCCGTGAAGCTTTCTTT.

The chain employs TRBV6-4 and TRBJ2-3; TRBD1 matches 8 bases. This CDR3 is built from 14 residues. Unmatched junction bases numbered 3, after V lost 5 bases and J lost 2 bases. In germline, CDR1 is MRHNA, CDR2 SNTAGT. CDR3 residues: CASSNRGITDTQYF. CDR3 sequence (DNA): TGTGCCAGCAGTAACAGGGGGATCACAGATACGCAGTATTTT.

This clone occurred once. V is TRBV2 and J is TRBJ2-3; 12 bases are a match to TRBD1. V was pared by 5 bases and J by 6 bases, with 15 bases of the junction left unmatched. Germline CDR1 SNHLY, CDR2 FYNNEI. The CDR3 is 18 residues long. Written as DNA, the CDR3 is TGTGCCAGCAGTACCGGGACAGGGGGCCCCGGGAGGTTGGATACGCAGTATTTT. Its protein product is CASSTGTGGPGRLDTQYF.

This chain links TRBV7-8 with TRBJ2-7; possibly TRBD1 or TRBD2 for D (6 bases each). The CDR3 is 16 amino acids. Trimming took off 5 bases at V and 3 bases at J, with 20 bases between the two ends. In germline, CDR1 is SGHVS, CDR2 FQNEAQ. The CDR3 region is CASSPTFRRGHYEQYF. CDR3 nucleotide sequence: TGTGCCAGCAGCCCGACCTTCAGGAGGGGACACTACGAGCAGTACTTC.

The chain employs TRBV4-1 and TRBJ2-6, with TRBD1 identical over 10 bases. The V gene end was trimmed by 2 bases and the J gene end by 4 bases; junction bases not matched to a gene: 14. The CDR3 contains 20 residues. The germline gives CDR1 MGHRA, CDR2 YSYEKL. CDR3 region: CASSQPQGQGIVRGANVLTF. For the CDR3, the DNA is TGCGCCAGCAGCCAACCTCAGGGACAGGGGATAGTGCGGGGGGCCAACGTCCTGACTTTC.

The CDR3 protein is CASSPSYRDTEAFF. In DNA form, the CDR3 reads TGTGCCAGCTCACCATCCTACAGGGACACTGAAGCTTTCTTT. The chain recombines TRBV18 with TRBJ1-1; D perhaps matches TRBD1 (6 bases). The CDR3 contains 14 residues. CDR1 is KGHSH, CDR2 LQKENI, per germline. Deletions cut 2 bases from V and 3 bases from J, with 10 bases between.

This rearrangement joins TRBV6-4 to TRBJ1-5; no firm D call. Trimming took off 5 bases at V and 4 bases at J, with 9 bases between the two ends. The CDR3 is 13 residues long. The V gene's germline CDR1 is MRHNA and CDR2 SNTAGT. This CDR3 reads CASSREANQPQHF. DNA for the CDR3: TGTGCCAGCAGTCGGGAAGCTAATCAGCCCCAGCATTTT.

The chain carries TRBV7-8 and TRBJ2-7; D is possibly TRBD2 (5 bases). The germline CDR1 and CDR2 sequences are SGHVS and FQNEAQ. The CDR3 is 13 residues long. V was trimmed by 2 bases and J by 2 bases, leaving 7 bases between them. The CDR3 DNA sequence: TGTGCCAGCAGCTTAAGCGGCACCTACGAGCAGTACTTC. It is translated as CASSLSGTYEQYF.

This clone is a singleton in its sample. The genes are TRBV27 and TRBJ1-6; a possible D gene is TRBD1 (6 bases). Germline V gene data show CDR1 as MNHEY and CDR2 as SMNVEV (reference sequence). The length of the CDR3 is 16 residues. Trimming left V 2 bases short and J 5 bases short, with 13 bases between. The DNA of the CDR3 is TGTGCCAGCAGTTTAATAGGGGGAAGGGATAATTCACCCCTCCACTTT. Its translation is CASSLIGGRDNSPLHF.

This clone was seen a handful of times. CDR3 region: CASSLTAGSGSYEQYF. As DNA, the CDR3 is TGTGCCAGCAGTTTAACCGCCGGGAGTGGCTCCTACGAGCAGTACTTC. The J gene is TRBJ2-7, the V gene TRBV28; D perhaps matches TRBD2 (6 bases). In germline, CDR1 is MDHEN, CDR2 SYDVKM. This CDR3 comprises 16 residues. V gave up 2 bases and J gave up 0 bases, with 14 bases separating them.

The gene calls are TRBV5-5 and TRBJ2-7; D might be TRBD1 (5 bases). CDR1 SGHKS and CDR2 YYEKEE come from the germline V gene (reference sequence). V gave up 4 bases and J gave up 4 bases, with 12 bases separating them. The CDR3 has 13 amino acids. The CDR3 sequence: CASSRRDPYEQYF. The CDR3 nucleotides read TGTGCCAGCAGCCGCAGGGATCCGTACGAGCAGTACTTC.

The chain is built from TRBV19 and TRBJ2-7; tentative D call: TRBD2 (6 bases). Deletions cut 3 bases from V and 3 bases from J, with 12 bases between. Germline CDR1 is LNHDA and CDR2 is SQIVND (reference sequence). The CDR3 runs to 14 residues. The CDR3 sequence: CASSIARGNYEQYF. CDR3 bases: TGTGCCAGTAGTATTGCGCGGGGAAACTACGAGCAGTACTTC.

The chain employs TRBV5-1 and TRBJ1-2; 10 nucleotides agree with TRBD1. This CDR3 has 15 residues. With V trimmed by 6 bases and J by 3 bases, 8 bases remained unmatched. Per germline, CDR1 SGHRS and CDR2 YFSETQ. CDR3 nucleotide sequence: TGCGCCAGCAAGAGTCCCGGGACAGGGGACTATGGCTACACCTTC. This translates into CASKSPGTGDYGYTF.